The T cell receptor (beta chain) under discussion was sequenced for a study of blood T cell repertoires in COVID-19. Germline V gene lookup returns CDR1 LNHDA and CDR2 SQIVND (reference sequence). V lost 5 bases and J lost 6, with 16 bases in between. The length of the CDR3 is 14 residues. Followed over time, Seattle patients had been enrolled while infection was active. Repertoires were generated with immunoSEQ multiplex PCR, while TCRdb's copy carries only in-frame clones and drops some. The sample lists about 200,000 clones; approximately 85% were seen once. Sequenced material: peripheral blood. This chain uses TRBV19 with TRBJ1-1; no firm D call. This TCR derives from an elderly woman with COVID-19, enrolled during active disease. CDR3 sequence reads: CASSLIRSGAEAFF. The CDR3 coding sequence is TGTGCCAGTAGTCTTATACGGAGTGGCGCTGAAGCTTTCTTT.